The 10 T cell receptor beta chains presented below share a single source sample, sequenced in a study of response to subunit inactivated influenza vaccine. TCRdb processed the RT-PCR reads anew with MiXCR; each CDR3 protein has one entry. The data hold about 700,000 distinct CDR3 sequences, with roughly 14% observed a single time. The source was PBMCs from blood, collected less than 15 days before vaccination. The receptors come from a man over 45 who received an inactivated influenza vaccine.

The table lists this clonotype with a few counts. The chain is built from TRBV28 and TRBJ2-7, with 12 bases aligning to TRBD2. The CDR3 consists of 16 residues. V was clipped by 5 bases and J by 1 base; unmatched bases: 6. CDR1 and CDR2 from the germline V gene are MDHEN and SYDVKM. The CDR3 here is CASSEVGLAGSYEQYF. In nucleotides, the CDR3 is TGTGCCAGCAGTGAAGTTGGACTAGCGGGATCCTACGAGCAGTACTTC.

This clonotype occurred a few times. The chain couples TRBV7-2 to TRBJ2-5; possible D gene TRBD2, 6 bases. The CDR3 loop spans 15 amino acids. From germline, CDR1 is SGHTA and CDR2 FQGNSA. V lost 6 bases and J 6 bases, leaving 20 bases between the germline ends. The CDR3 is CASRSSGGGEQTQYF. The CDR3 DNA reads TGTGCCAGCAGATCATCTGGCGGAGGGGAACAGACCCAGTACTTC.

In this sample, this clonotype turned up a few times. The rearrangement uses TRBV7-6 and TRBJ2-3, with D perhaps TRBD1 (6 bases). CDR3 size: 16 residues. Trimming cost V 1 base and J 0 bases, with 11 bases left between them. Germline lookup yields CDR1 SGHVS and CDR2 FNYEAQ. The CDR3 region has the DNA TGTGCCAGCAGCTTAGAAGGGGGATCTAGCACAGATACGCAGTATTTT. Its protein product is CASSLEGGSSTDTQYF.

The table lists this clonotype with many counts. The CDR3 here is CSARAIYEQYF. The CDR3, as DNA: TGCAGTGCTAGAGCGATTTACGAGCAGTACTTC. The genes are TRBV20-1 and TRBJ2-7; D uncertain. This CDR3 is built from 11 residues. Trimming removed 1 base at V and 4 bases at J, with 5 bases between. Looked up from germline, CDR1 is DFQATT and CDR2 is SNEGSKA (reference sequence).

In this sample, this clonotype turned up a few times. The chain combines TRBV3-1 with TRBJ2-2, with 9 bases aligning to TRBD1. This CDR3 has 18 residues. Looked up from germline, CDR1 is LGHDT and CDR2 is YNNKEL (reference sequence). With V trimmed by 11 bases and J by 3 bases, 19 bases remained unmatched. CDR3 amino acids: CAFCPGQGIFSDTGELFF. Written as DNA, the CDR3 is TGTGCCTTCTGTCCGGGACAGGGAATATTTTCGGACACCGGGGAGCTGTTTTTT.

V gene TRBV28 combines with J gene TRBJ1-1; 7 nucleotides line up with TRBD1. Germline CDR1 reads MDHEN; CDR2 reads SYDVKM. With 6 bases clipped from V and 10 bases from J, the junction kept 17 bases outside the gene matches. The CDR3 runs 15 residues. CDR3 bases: TGTGCCAGCAGCCAGGGGGGGTCGGGCACATTTGGAGCTTTCTTT. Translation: CASSQGGSGTFGAFF.

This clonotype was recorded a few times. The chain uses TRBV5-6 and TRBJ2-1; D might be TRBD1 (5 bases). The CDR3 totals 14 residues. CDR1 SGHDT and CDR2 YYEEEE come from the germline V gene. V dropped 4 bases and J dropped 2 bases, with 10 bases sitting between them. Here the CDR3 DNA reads TGTGCCAGCAGCGCCCAGGGTGCCTACAATGAGCAGTTCTTC. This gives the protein CASSAQGAYNEQFF. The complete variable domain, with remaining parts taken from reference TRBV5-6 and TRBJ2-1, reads DAGVTQSPTHLIKTRGQQVTLRCSPKSGHDTVSWYQQALGQGPQFIFQYYEEEERQRGNFPDRFSGHQFPNYSSELNVNALLLGDSALYLCASSAQGAYNEQFFGPGTRLTVL.

CDR3 DNA: TGTGCCACCAGCAGAGATGGGTGGAATAGCGGGAGGTACGAGCAGTACTTC. This translates into CATSRDGWNSGRYEQYF. The chain links TRBV15 to TRBJ2-7; 10 nucleotides match TRBD2. With 0 bases clipped from V and 4 bases from J, the junction kept 9 bases outside the gene matches. Germline V gene data show CDR1 as LNHNV and CDR2 as YYDKDF (reference sequence). The CDR3 is made up of 17 amino acids.

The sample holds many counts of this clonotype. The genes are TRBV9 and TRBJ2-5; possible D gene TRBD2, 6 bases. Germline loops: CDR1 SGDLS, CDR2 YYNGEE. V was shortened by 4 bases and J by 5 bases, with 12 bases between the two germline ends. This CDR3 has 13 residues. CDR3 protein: CASSQLGGETQYF. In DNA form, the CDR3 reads TGTGCCAGCAGCCAACTAGGAGGGGAGACCCAGTACTTC.

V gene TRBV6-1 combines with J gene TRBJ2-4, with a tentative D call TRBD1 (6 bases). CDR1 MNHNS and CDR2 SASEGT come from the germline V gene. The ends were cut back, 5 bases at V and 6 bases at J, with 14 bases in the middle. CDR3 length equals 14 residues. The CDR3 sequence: CASSLTGTRNIQYF. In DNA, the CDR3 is TGTGCCAGCAGTCTAACGGGGACAAGAAACATTCAGTACTTC.